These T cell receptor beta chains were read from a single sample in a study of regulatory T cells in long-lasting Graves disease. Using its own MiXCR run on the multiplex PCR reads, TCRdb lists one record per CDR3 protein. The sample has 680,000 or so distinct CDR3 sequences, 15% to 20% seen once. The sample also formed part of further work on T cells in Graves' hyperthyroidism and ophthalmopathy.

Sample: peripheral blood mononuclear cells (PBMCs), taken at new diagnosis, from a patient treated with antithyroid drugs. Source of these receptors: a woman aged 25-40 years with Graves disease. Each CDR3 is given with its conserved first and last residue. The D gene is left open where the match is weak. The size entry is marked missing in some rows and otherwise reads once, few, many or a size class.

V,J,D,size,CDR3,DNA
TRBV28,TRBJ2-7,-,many,CASSWGGATYEQYF,TGTGCCAGCAGTTGGGGCGGGGCCACCTACGAGCAGTACTTC
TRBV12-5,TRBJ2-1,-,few,CASGSYYNEQFF,TGTGCTAGTGGTTCCTACTACAATGAGCAGTTCTTC
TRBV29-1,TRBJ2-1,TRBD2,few,CSVVDSGRSLNEQFF,TGCAGCGTTGTAGACAGCGGGAGGAGTCTGAATGAGCAGTTCTTC
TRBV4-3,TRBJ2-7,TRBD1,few,CASSQGQGAIHEQYF,TGCGCCAGCAGCCAAGGACAGGGGGCGATCCACGAGCAGTACTTC
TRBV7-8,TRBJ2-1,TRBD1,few,CASSLYVGIRDRNNEQFF,TGTGCCAGCAGCCTATACGTTGGAATCCGGGACAGGAACAATGAGCAGTTCTTC
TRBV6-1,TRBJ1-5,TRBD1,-,CASSEGDRFGQPQHF,TGTGCCAGCAGTGAAGGGGACAGGTTCGGCCAGCCCCAGCATTTT
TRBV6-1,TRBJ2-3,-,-,CASSEWADTQYF,TGTGCCAGCAGTGAATGGGCAGATACGCAGTATTTT
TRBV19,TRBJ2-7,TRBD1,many,CASRPGQSYEQYF,TGTGCCAGTAGACCGGGACAGAGCTACGAGCAGTACTTC
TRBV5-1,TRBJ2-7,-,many,CASSLVGNEQYF,TGCGCCAGCAGCCTGGTGGGGAACGAGCAGTACTTC
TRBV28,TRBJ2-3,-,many,CASSFRGRRTDTQYF,TGTGCCAGCAGTTTTCGCGGTAGGAGGACAGATACGCAGTATTTT
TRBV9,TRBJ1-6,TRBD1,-,CASSTGTDNSPLHF,TGCGCCAGCAGCACCGGGACAGACAATTCACCCCTCCACTTT
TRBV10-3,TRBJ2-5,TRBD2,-,CAISALLAGLETQYF,TGTGCCATCAGTGCCCTACTAGCGGGATTGGAGACCCAGTACTTC
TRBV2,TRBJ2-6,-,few,CASSEVWGSGANVLTF,TGTGCCAGCAGTGAAGTATGGGGCTCTGGGGCCAACGTCCTGACTTTC
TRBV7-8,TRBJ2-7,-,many,CASSLAGRVTTYEQYF,TGTGCCAGCAGCTTAGCGGGCAGGGTAACAACCTACGAGCAGTACTTC
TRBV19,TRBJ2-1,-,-,CASKRVSSYNEQFF,TGTGCCAGTAAACGGGTTTCTTCCTACAATGAGCAGTTCTTC
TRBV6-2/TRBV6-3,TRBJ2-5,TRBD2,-,CASSGFSGLAGGVRETQYF,TGTGCCAGCAGTGGATTTTCGGGACTAGCGGGAGGGGTTCGAGAGACCCAGTACTTC
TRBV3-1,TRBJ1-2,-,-,CAGSPQGANGYTF,TGTGCCGGCAGCCCCCAGGGCGCTAATGGCTACACCTTC
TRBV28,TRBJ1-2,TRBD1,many,CASSSPDRGYGYTF,TGTGCCAGCAGTTCCCCGGACAGGGGCTATGGCTACACCTTC
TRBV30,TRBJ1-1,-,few,CAWTRQLLNTEAFF,TGTGCCTGGACTCGTCAATTACTGAACACTGAAGCTTTCTTT
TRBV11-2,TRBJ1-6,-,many,CASSPTAVGSPLHF,TGTGCCAGCAGCCCGACAGCGGTGGGCTCACCCCTCCACTTT
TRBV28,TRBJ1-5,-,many,CASSSGTQPQHF,TGTGCCAGCAGTTCCGGGACACAGCCCCAGCATTTT
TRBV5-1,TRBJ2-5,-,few,CASSLGLTKETQYF,TGCGCCAGCAGCTTGGGACTGACTAAAGAGACCCAGTACTTC
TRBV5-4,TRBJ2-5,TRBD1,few,CASIRTGDSGQETQYF,TGTGCCAGCATTAGGACAGGCGACTCCGGCCAAGAGACCCAGTACTTC
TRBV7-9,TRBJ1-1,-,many,CASSLMGATEAFF,TGTGCCAGCAGCTTAATGGGGGCAACTGAAGCTTTCTTT